This T cell receptor beta chain came from a study of T cell responses to AZD1222 COVID-19 vaccine. Study-wide background: Second-dose timings of about 4 or about 12 weeks were pooled.

This clone was recorded once. Antigen unknown. Points from the study as a whole: Nearly half of the spike-specific TCRs reportedly recognize variant regions that carry no mutations. The CD4 TCRs associated with vaccination extended across spike and predominated at 160-218 and 743-854.

Data came from immunoSEQ multiplex PCR; TCRdb stores just in-frame clones and leaves some out. This sample has 200,000 or so clones, with approximately 94% found just once. Sequenced here: peripheral blood, sampled on day 0 of AZD1222 vaccination. This receptor was identified in an adult in good health.

The CDR3 sequence: CASSQPGDNTEAFF. The CDR3 DNA reads as TGCGCCAGCAGTCAACCCGGGGATAACACTGAAGCTTTCTTT. V is TRBV23-1 and J is TRBJ1-1; D gene ambiguous. TRBV23-1 is flagged as an ORF with uncertain function. V lost 2 bases, J lost 2 bases, and 9 bases lay in between. This CDR3 contains 14 residues.